This TCR beta chain derives from a study of T cell responses to AZD1222 COVID-19 vaccine (dated by TCRdb to the early 2020s). In the study overall: AZD1222 recipients given second doses at about 4 weeks or at about 12 weeks were pooled, since spike-specific TCR depth and breadth were not found to differ between the two schedules. A total of just over 230 trial participants underwent TCR sequencing, of whom roughly 210 had received two doses of AZD1222 and some 25 had received two doses of the MenACWY control vaccine. Enrollment into the trials was organized by age into subgroups of 18-55, 56-69 and 70-plus years, and those subgroups contained around 150, 28 and 57 TCR-sequenced participants, respectively. Beyond this particular receptor, the publication reports: After two AZD1222 doses, both the breadth and the depth of spike-specific TCRs were significantly higher than at day 0 and than in MenACWY recipients. Conclusions about previously exposed vaccinees were limited because only a handful of AZD1222 recipients were SARS-CoV-2 seropositive at baseline. The 56-69-year group was small, and its depth increase did not reach significance, likely because of low power. Because no samples from the day 14 peak response were available, repertoires could be characterized only after the peak T cell response. Participants were mostly white British, with more females than males. The authors suggested clonal diversity may have been underestimated. Epitopes outside the regions mutated in the B.1.351 and B.1.1.7 variants were reportedly recognized by nearly half of the unique spike-specific TCRs. CD4 TCRs associated with the vaccine covered the entire spike protein, and the dominant responses were in regions 160-218 and 743-854.

The sample's time point label, in plain terms: baseline before first vaccination. Vaccinee samples came from UK trials COV001 and COV002, including a single-blind randomized controlled phase 2/3 trial of AZD1222 (ChAdOx1 nCoV-19) in healthy adults. For TCRbeta chain sequencing, PBMC samples from trial participants were taken at day 0 and at day 28 after the second dose. V loses 5 bases of germline sequence and J loses 4 bases, and the interval between the two ends is 11 bases. The CDR3 runs 13 residues from the cysteine to the phenylalanine. Kept here is only the CDR3 DNA, which spans 39 bases and is read in frame from base 1. CDR1 and CDR2 are read off the germline V gene as MNHEY and SVGEGT. The CDR3 regions of human TCRbeta chains were subjected to immunosequencing. Regarding the original processing steps: Repertoire TCRs were matched against a reference library of SARS-CoV-2-specific TCRs generated with the MIRA antigen-specificity platform. Breadth meant the fraction of unique TCRs that were SARS-CoV-2-associated, whereas depth meant the fraction of total T cells that were SARS-CoV-2-associated. Using the MIRA data, each spike-specific TCR was assigned both to the spike region to which the TCR was reactive and to a CD4 or CD8 class. Log10-transformed breadth and depth values were compared by one-way ANOVA with Sidak's multiple comparisons tests. The source is immuneACCESS, and TCRdb retained only in-frame sequences with V and J called. Part of the clones is not carried over; for the studies checked, unresolved V genes explain less than half of this, and the remainder is unexplained. D and trimming come from the DNA, and the V and J calls and clone size come from that table. The sample includes under 150,000 clones, with 85% to 90% observed a single time. The biggest ten clones account for over 8.5% of the sample.

Worth noting for this clone: The target of this receptor is not known. Per-nucleotide qualities are absent, and no much larger clonotype sits a single base away.

This clonotype was obtained from an adult in good health. Sequences were derived from peripheral blood, sampled on day 0 of AZD1222 vaccination. Recombination linked TRBV6-2 or TRBV6-3 to TRBJ1-2, with TRBD1 as a weak D call on 6 bases. The DNA sequence is as follows: TGTGCCAGCAGTACACAGGGTGGCTATGGCTACACCTTC. Its product reads: CASSTQGGYGYTF.